This TCR beta chain was found in a study of cytomegalovirus exposure and HLA in healthy donors. A multiplex PCR was run with 60 Vbeta primers and 13 Jbeta primers. TCRdb keeps only in-frame clones here, not all; method: immunoSEQ multiplex PCR. The table has about 140,000 clones, just under 80% seen once. Germline CDR1 is MNHEY and CDR2 is SVGAGI. Trimming stripped 5 bases from V and 0 bases from J, with 6 bases between. This CDR3 has 13 amino acids. Details on this clone: The antigen is not known.

Study-wide findings and caveats: Cytomegalovirus status, reportedly, was diagnosed with high specificity and sensitivity by the classifier. In an earlier analysis, in some 500 donors, most V segments appeared productive either ~90% or ~30% of the time. Within the data, a cluster of highly shared sequence variants was likely a sequencing artifact.

The specimen sequenced was PBMCs. This sequence joins TRBV6-5 and TRBJ2-3; D uncertain. This clonotype originated in a man younger than 45 in good health and CMV-seronegative. The CDR3 loop reads CASSVQSTDTQYF. The CDR3 nucleotides read TGTGCCAGCAGTGTTCAGAGCACAGATACGCAGTATTTT.